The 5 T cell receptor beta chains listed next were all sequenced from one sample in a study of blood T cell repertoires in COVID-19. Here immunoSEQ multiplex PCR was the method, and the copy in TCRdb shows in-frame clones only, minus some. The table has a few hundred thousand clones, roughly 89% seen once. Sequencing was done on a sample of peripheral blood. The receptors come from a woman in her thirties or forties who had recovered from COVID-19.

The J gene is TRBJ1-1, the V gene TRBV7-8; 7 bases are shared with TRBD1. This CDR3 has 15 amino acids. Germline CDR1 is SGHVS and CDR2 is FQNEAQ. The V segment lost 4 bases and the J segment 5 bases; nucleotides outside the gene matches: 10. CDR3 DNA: TGTGCCAGCAGCTCTCGACAGGGTGAGGGAACTGAAGCTTTCTTT. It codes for CASSSRQGEGTEAFF.

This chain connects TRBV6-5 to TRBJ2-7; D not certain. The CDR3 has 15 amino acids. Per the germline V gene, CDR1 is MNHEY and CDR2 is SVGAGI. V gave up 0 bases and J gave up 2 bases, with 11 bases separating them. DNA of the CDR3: TGTGCCAGCAGTTACTCGAGAAACTTAGCCTACGAGCAGTACTTC. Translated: CASSYSRNLAYEQYF.

The CDR3 nucleotides are TGTGCCAGCTCACCCTCTGCGTTTAGGACTAGCGGGGGAAGGACCTACAATGAGCAGTTCTTC. It encodes CASSPSAFRTSGGRTYNEQFF. This chain joins TRBV18 and TRBJ2-1, with 13 positions matching TRBD2. Per germline, CDR1 KGHSH and CDR2 LQKENI. Unmatched junction bases numbered 16, after V lost 3 bases and J lost 2 bases. The CDR3 loop spans 21 amino acids.

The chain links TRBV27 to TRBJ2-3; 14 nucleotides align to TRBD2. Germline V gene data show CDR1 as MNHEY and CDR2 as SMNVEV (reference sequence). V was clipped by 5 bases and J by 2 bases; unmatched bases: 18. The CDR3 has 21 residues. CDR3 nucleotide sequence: TGTGCCAGCAGTCCAAAACCGGGACTAGCGGGGGCCCGGGCGCTCACAGATACGCAGTATTTT. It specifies CASSPKPGLAGARALTDTQYF.

CDR3 amino acids: CATSDWGPGANVLTF. The CDR3, as DNA: TGTGCCACCAGTGATTGGGGCCCTGGGGCCAACGTCCTGACTTTC. This chain connects TRBV24-1 to TRBJ2-6, with D possibly being TRBD1 (5 bases). Germline lookup yields CDR1 KGHDR and CDR2 SFDVKD. The CDR3 runs to 15 residues. Trimming shortened V by 2 bases and J by 2 bases, and 6 bases separated the two germline ends.